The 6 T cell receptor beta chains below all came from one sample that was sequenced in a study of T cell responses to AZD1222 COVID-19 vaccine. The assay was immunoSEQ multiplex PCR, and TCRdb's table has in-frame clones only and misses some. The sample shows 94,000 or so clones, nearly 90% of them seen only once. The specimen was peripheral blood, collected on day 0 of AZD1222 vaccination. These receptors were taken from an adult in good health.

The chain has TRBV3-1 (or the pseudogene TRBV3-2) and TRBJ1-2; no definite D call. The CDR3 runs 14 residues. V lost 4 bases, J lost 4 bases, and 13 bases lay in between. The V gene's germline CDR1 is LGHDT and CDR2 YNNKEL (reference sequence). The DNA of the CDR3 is TGTGCCAGCAGCCTGACTCCCAATTCCTATGGCTACACCTTC. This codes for CASSLTPNSYGYTF.

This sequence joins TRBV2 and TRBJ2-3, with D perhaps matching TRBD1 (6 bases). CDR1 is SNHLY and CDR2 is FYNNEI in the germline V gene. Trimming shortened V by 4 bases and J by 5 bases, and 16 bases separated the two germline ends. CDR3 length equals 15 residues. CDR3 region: CASSAGESTGDTQYF. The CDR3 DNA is TGTGCCAGCAGTGCAGGGGAGTCTACTGGAGATACGCAGTATTTT.

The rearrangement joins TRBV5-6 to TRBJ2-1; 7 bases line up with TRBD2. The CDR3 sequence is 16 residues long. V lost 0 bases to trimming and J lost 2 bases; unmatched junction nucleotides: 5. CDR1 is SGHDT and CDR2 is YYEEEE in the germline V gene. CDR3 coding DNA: TGTGCCAGCAGCTTGGGGACGGGGGGTGCCTACAATGAGCAGTTCTTC. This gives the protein CASSLGTGGAYNEQFF.

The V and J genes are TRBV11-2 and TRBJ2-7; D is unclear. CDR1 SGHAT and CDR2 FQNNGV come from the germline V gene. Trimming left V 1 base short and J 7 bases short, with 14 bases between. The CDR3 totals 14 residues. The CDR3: CASSLVPGRGEQYF. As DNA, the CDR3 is TGTGCCAGCAGCTTAGTCCCAGGCCGAGGAGAGCAGTACTTC.

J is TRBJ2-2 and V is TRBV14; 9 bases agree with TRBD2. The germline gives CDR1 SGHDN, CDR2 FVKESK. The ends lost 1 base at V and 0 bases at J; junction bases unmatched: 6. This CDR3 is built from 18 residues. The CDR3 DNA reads TGTGCCAGCAGCCAAGGGCCTAGCGGGGTGACGAACACCGGGGAGCTGTTTTTT. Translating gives CASSQGPSGVTNTGELFF.

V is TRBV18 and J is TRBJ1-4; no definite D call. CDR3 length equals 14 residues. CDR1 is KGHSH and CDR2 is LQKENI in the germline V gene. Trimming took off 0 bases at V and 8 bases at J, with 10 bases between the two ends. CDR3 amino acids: CASSPPVWREKLFF. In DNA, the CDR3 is TGTGCCAGCTCACCACCGGTGTGGAGGGAAAAACTGTTTTTT.